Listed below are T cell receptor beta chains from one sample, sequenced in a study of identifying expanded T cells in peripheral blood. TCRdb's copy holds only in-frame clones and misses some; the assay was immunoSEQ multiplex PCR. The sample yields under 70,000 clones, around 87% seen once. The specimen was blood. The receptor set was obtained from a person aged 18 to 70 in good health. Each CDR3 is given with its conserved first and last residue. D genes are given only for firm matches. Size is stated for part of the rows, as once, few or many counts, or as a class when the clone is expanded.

TGCAGCGTTGAGGGGAGCACAGATACGCAGTATTTT CSVEGSTDTQYF TRBV29-1 . TRBJ2-3 .
TGTGCCAGCAGCCCTGACAGGGCCGCATCCTACGAGCAGTACTTC CASSPDRAASYEQYF TRBV4-2 . TRBJ2-7 TRBD1
TGTGCCAGAAGCGCCGCGGGGCTAGCGGCCAATGAGCAGTTCTTC CARSAAGLAANEQFF TRBV5-3 . TRBJ2-1 TRBD2
TGCGCCAGCAGCCAATTCGGGGGGGAGCTGTTTTTT CASSQFGGELFF TRBV4-3 . TRBJ2-2 .
TGCAGCGTCAGGGACAGTAAGTCAGGCGCGTACTTC CSVRDSKSGAYF TRBV29-1 . TRBJ2-7 TRBD1
TGTGCCAGCAGTTTACCGGGACAGGGTAAATATGAGCAGTTCTTC CASSLPGQGKYEQFF TRBV28 . TRBJ2-1 TRBD1
TGTGCCAGCGGTCGTGTGACCGGACCCAGTCCGTACGAGCAGTACTTC CASGRVTGPSPYEQYF TRBV6-6 . TRBJ2-7 .
TGTGCCAGCAGCTTGCGCAGCTCTGGAAACACCATATATTTT CASSLRSSGNTIYF TRBV5-6 . TRBJ1-3 .
TGTGCCAGCAGGGCCGGGAAAGGGGATGAAAAACTGTTTTTT CASRAGKGDEKLFF TRBV5-5 . TRBJ1-4 .
TGTGCCACCAGCAGAGACGGGACAGAAGAGACCCAGTACTTC CATSRDGTEETQYF TRBV15 . TRBJ2-5 TRBD1
TGTGCCAGCAGTTTAGTGCGAGGGGAAAAACTGTTTTTT CASSLVRGEKLFF TRBV27 . TRBJ1-4 .
TGTGCCACCAGCAGAGATAGGGTAGGGGGAAACACCATATATTTT CATSRDRVGGNTIYF TRBV15 . TRBJ1-3 .
TGTGCCAGTAGTATTGGAGGGGGCACTGAAGCTTTCTTT CASSIGGGTEAFF TRBV19 . TRBJ1-1 .
TGCAGCGTTGAACCTAGCGGAGAGACCCAGTACTTC CSVEPSGETQYF TRBV29-1 once TRBJ2-5 TRBD2
TGTGCCAGCAGTTTAGACAGATACTATGGCTACACCTTC CASSLDRYYGYTF TRBV28 . TRBJ1-2 .
TGTGCCAGCAGCAATGCGGAAAAGTGGAACGAGCAGTACTTC CASSNAEKWNEQYF TRBV21-1 . TRBJ2-7 .
TGTGCCAGCAGCGTAGATGGGCTAGCGGGGCAAGAGACCCAGTACTTC CASSVDGLAGQETQYF TRBV9 . TRBJ2-5 TRBD2
TGTGCCAGCAGCGTACTAACCGGGATGGGATCACCCCTCCACTTT CASSVLTGMGSPLHF TRBV5-6 . TRBJ1-6 .
TGCGCCAGCAGCCAGTGGACAGGGGGCTCCTACGAGCAGTACTTC CASSQWTGGSYEQYF TRBV4-1 . TRBJ2-7 TRBD1
TGCGCCAGCAGCCAAGATGGGACAGGGGGAATGAATCAGCCCCAGCATTTT CASSQDGTGGMNQPQHF TRBV4-3 . TRBJ1-5 TRBD1
TGTGCCAGCAGTGACCGGGGGGGCACAGATACGCAGTATTTT CASSDRGGTDTQYF TRBV6-4 . TRBJ2-3 TRBD2
TGTGCCAGCAGCAAAGTCATCGAGACTAGCGGGGGGACGAACACCGGGGAGCTGTTTTTT CASSKVIETSGGTNTGELFF TRBV21-1 . TRBJ2-2 .
TGTGCCAGCGGCTTCAGGGGGTACGAGCAGTACTTC CASGFRGYEQYF TRBV28 . TRBJ2-7 TRBD1
TGTGCCAGCAGCTTAGGGGAGGGCTATGGCTACACCTTC CASSLGEGYGYTF TRBV7-6 . TRBJ1-2 .